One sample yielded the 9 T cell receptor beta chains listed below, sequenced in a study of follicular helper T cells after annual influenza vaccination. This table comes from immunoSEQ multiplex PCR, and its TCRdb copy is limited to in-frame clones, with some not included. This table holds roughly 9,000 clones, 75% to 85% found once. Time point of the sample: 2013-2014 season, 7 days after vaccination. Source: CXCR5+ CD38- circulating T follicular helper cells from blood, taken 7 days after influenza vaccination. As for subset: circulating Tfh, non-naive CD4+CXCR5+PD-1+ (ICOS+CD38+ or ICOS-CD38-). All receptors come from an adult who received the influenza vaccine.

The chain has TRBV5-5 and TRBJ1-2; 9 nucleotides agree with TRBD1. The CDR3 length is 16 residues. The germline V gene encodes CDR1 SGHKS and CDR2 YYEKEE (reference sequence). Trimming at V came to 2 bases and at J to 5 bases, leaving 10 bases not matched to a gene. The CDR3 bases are TGTGCCAGCAGCTTTCAGAGGGGACAGGGTCGATATGGCTACACCTTC. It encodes CASSFQRGQGRYGYTF.

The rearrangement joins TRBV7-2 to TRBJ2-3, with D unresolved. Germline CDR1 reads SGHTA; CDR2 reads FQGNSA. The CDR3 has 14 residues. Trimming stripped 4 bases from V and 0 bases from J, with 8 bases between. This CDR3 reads CASSSYRSTDTQYF. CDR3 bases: TGTGCCAGCAGCTCCTATCGTAGCACAGATACGCAGTATTTT.

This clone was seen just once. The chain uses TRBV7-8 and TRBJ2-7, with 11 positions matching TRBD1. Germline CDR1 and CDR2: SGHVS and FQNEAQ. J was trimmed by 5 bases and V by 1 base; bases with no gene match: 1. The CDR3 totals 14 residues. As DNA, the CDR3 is TGTGCCAGCAGCTTAGGGACAGGGGGCCACGAGCAGTACTTC. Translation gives CASSLGTGGHEQYF.

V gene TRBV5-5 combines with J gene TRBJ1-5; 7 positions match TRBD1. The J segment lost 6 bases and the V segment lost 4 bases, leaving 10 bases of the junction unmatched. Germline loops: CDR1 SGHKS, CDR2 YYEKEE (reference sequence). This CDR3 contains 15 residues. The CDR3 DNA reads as TGTGCCAGCAGCATCGACAGGGCCACAAGTCAGCCCCAGCATTTT. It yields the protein CASSIDRATSQPQHF.

CDR3 sequence: CASSRGFRERRSYEQYF. CDR3 DNA: TGTGCCAGCAGTCGGGGGTTTAGGGAGAGGCGATCCTACGAGCAGTACTTC. V is TRBV27 and J is TRBJ2-7; weak D call: TRBD2 (6 bases). CDR1 MNHEY and CDR2 SMNVEV come from the germline V gene (reference sequence). This CDR3 has 17 amino acids. V shed 5 bases and J shed 1 base, with 21 bases lying between them.

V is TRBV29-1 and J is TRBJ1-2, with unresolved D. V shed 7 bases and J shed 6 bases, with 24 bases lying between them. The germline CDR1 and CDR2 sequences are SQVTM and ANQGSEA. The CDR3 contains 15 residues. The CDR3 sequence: CSASTGQYRLDGYTF. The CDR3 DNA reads TGCAGCGCCTCCACGGGCCAATATCGGTTGGATGGCTACACCTTC.

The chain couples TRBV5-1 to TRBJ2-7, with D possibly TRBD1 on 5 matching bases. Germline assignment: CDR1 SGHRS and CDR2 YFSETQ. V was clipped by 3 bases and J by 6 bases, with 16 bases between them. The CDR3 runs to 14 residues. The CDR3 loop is CASSWQQGSGEQYF. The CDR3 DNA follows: TGCGCCAGCAGCTGGCAGCAGGGATCGGGCGAGCAGTACTTC. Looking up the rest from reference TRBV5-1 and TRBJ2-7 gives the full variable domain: KAGVTQTPRYLIKTRGQQVTLSCSPISGHRSVSWYQQTPGQGLQFLFEYFSETQRNKGNFPGRFSGRQFSNSRSEMNVSTLELGDSALYLCASSWQQGSGEQYFGPGTRLTVT.

The CDR3 reads CASSLGVGQYNEQFF. Here the CDR3 DNA reads TGTGCCAGCAGCTTAGGGGTAGGGCAGTACAATGAGCAGTTCTTC. The chain joins TRBV11-3 to TRBJ2-1; D remains unclear. Germline lookup yields CDR1 SGHNT and CDR2 YENEEA. The CDR3 length is 15 residues. V lost 1 base and J 4 bases, leaving 11 bases between the germline ends. Using reference TRBV11-3 and TRBJ2-1 for the parts outside the CDR3, the full variable domain is EAGVVQSPRYKIIEKKQPVAFWCNPISGHNTLYWYLQNLGQGPELLIRYENEEAVDDSQLPKDRFSAERLKGVDSTLKIQPAELGDSAVYLCASSLGVGQYNEQFFGPGTRLTVL.

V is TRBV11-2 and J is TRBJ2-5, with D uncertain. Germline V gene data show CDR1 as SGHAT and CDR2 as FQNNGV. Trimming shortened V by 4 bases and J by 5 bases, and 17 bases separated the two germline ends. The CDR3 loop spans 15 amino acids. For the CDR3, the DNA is TGTGCCAGCAGCTCGGACCTTCCCAGGTGGGAGACCCAGTACTTC. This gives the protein CASSSDLPRWETQYF. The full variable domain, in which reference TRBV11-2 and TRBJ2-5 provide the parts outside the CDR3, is EAGVAQSPRYKIIEKRQSVAFWCNPISGHATLYWYQQILGQGPKLLIQFQNNGVVDDSQLPKDRFSAERLKGVDSTLKIQPAKLEDSAVYLCASSSDLPRWETQYFGPGTRLLVL.